Listed below are T cell receptor beta chains from one sample, sequenced in a study of neurological immune-mediated disorders. TCRdb reanalysed the 5' RACE reads using MiXCR and keeps one entry per CDR3 protein. Of roughly 34,000 distinct CDR3 sequences in the sample, approximately 13% were seen once. Sequenced: PBMCs. These receptors all stem from a woman in her thirties or forties in good health. Each CDR3 is given with its conserved first and last residue. A D gene is named only where the DNA matches it firmly. Clone sizes are given selectively: once, few, many, or a class where the clone is expanded.

TRBV6-2/TRBV6-3	-	TRBJ1-5	-	CASSYSNGQPQHF	TGTGCCAGCAGTTACTCGAATGGTCAGCCCCAGCATTTT
TRBV5-6	-	TRBJ2-7	TRBD2	CASSFDSGRSSYEQYF	TGTGCCAGCAGCTTTGATAGCGGGAGGTCCTCCTACGAGCAGTACTTC
TRBV29-1	many	TRBJ2-1	TRBD2	CSVGPRLSGREQFF	TGCAGCGTTGGCCCCCGTTTGAGCGGGAGGGAGCAGTTCTTC
TRBV18	-	TRBJ2-5	TRBD2	CASSPQREGRETQYF	TGTGCCAGCTCACCACAGCGGGAGGGCCGGGAGACCCAGTACTTC
TRBV6-6	many	TRBJ1-1	TRBD1	CASSSGQGGEAFF	TGTGCCAGCAGCTCAGGGCAGGGGGGGGAAGCTTTCTTT
TRBV29-1	medium-sized	TRBJ1-3	-	CSVGQTSSGNTIYF	TGCAGCGTAGGACAGACCAGCTCTGGAAACACCATATATTTT
TRBV6-6	once	TRBJ2-3	-	CASSRDRPISTDTKYF	TGTGCCAGCAGTCGAGATCGACCGATTAGCACAGATACGAAGTATTTT
TRBV7-2	many	TRBJ2-1	TRBD2	CASSLVASGRAGNEQFF	TGTGCCAGCAGCTTAGTGGCCAGCGGGAGGGCCGGAAATGAGCAGTTCTTC
TRBV4-1	many	TRBJ2-7	-	CASSLGIRVPYEQYF	TGCGCCAGCAGCCTCGGGATCAGGGTCCCATACGAGCAGTACTTC
TRBV5-1	many	TRBJ1-6	-	CASSFKAIQSSYNSPLHF	TGCGCCAGCAGCTTCAAGGCCATTCAAAGCTCCTATAATTCACCCCTCCACTTT
TRBV29-1	-	TRBJ1-2	TRBD1	CSVGETGYGYTF	TGCAGCGTTGGTGAGACAGGGTATGGCTACACCTTC
TRBV5-1	many	TRBJ2-1	TRBD2	CASIPSGDYNEQFF	TGCGCCAGCATACCTAGCGGAGACTACAATGAGCAGTTCTTC
TRBV9	many	TRBJ2-3	-	CASSAHPGSTDTQYF	TGTGCCAGCAGCGCGCACCCAGGGAGCACAGATACGCAGTATTTT
TRBV5-1	many	TRBJ2-7	-	CASSLDGGVYEQYF	TGCGCCAGCAGCTTGGACGGGGGAGTATACGAGCAGTACTTC
TRBV20-1	many	TRBJ2-6	-	CGASQLSGANVLTF	TGCGGTGCTAGTCAACTCTCCGGGGCCAACGTCCTGACTTTC
TRBV29-1	many	TRBJ1-2	-	CSVEDSEGNYGYTF	TGCAGCGTTGAAGACAGCGAGGGGAACTATGGCTACACCTTC
TRBV5-8	many	TRBJ2-5	TRBD1	CASSWGTGVIQETQYF	TGTGCCAGCAGCTGGGGGACAGGGGTGATCCAAGAGACCCAGTACTTC
TRBV7-3	many	TRBJ2-3	-	CASSFSGDTQYF	TGTGCCAGCAGCTTCTCGGGGGATACGCAGTATTTT
TRBV9	many	TRBJ2-2	TRBD2	CASRASGSTGELFF	TGTGCCAGCAGGGCTAGCGGGAGCACCGGGGAGCTGTTTTTT
TRBV4-3	many	TRBJ1-2	TRBD1	CASSQAPQGAAGYTF	TGCGCCAGCAGCCAAGCCCCACAGGGGGCTGCTGGCTACACCTTC
TRBV21-1	many	TRBJ1-4	-	CASATGGSEEKLFF	TGTGCCAGCGCCACAGGGGGAAGTGAAGAAAAACTGTTTTTT
TRBV11-1	many	TRBJ1-1	-	CASSLNSGEAFF	TGTGCCAGCAGCTTAAACAGTGGAGAAGCTTTCTTT
TRBV5-5	many	TRBJ1-1	-	CASSLAWGSTEAFF	TGTGCCAGCAGCTTGGCTTGGGGGTCCACTGAAGCTTTCTTT
TRBV5-5	many	TRBJ1-5	-	CASSLFFDGDQPQHF	TGTGCCAGCAGCTTGTTCTTCGACGGGGATCAGCCCCAGCATTTT
TRBV18	many	TRBJ1-3	TRBD1	CASSPGGTSSGNTIYF	TGTGCCAGCTCGCCAGGGGGCACAAGCTCTGGAAACACCATATATTTT
TRBV7-2	many	TRBJ2-4	TRBD1	CASSLSGQGGDIQYF	TGTGCCAGCAGCTTATCCGGACAGGGTGGAGACATTCAGTACTTC
TRBV20-1	many	TRBJ2-7	-	CSASNPNPPYEQYF	TGCAGTGCTAGTAATCCTAATCCCCCCTACGAGCAGTACTTC
TRBV6-1	many	TRBJ2-1	TRBD2	CASSESLAGDHNEQFF	TGTGCCAGCAGTGAGTCACTAGCGGGAGACCACAATGAGCAGTTCTTC
TRBV6-2/TRBV6-3	many	TRBJ2-7	TRBD2	CASSHTAGTSVSYEQYF	TGTGCCAGCAGCCATACAGCCGGGACTAGTGTCTCCTACGAGCAGTACTTC
TRBV27	many	TRBJ1-1	-	CASSERRRNTEAFF	TGTGCCAGCAGTGAAAGACGGAGGAACACTGAAGCTTTCTTT
TRBV3-1	many	TRBJ2-2	TRBD2	CASSRAGGTSGRGTGELFF	TGTGCCAGCAGCCGTGCCGGGGGAACTAGCGGGAGAGGTACCGGGGAGCTGTTTTTT
TRBV10-2	many	TRBJ1-1	-	CASRTQGNTEAFF	TGCGCCAGCAGAACACAGGGGAACACTGAAGCTTTCTTT
TRBV24-1	medium-sized	TRBJ2-1	TRBD2	CATSDRSGGTYNEQFF	TGTGCCACCAGTGACCGAAGCGGGGGAACCTACAATGAGCAGTTCTTC
TRBV20-1	many	TRBJ1-4	-	CSARARGGSNEKLFF	TGCAGTGCTAGAGCCCGGGGAGGATCTAATGAAAAACTGTTTTTT
TRBV5-1	many	TRBJ2-5	-	CASSPFHWAGTQYF	TGCGCCAGCAGCCCGTTTCACTGGGCCGGGACCCAGTACTTC
TRBV7-2	many	TRBJ2-6	-	CASSPGHSGANVLTF	TGTGCCAGCAGCCCAGGCCACTCTGGGGCCAACGTCCTGACTTTC
TRBV5-6	many	TRBJ2-3	-	CASSLAGISTDTQYF	TGTGCCAGTAGCTTGGCGGGTATCAGCACAGATACGCAGTATTTT
TRBV12-3/TRBV12-4	many	TRBJ2-1	-	CASSPPSGGPYNEQFF	TGTGCCAGCAGTCCCCCCAGTGGCGGCCCCTACAATGAGCAGTTCTTC
TRBV5-1	-	TRBJ2-7	TRBD1	CASSPTGWYEQYF	TGCGCCAGCAGCCCGACAGGGTGGTACGAGCAGTACTTC
TRBV6-6	many	TRBJ1-2	TRBD1	CASIQREGAYYGYTF	TGTGCCAGCATCCAACGGGAGGGGGCTTACTATGGCTACACCTTC
TRBV12-3/TRBV12-4	many	TRBJ1-2	-	CASGEIEFPLGYTF	TGTGCCAGCGGAGAGATCGAGTTCCCGCTCGGCTACACCTTC